This T cell receptor beta chain was profiled in a study of blood T cell repertoires in COVID-19. The wider study: The cDNA or gDNA used as material had been derived from T cells, B-cell-depleted T cells, or PBMCs.

The CDR3 consists of 13 residues. Trimming left V 11 bases short and J 0 bases short, with 10 bases between. Germline values: CDR1 WNHNN, CDR2 SYGVQD (reference sequence). This clone was seen at least ten times. Recruitment covered about 25 US areas and drew participants whose ages spanned roughly 18 to 90 years. Donors were grouped by their self-reported clinical history. Cohort 3 donors were reported recovered after two negative PCRs, clearance, or symptom resolution. Profiling relied on immunoSEQ multiplex PCR, and the TCRdb table lists in-frame clones only, not all of them. The data hold some 490,000 clones, with about 85% observed a single time.

Sample: PBMCs or T cells enriched from blood (not recorded which). The sequence derives from an older woman who had recovered from COVID-19. The rearrangement links TRBV10-1 to TRBJ2-2; no clear D. The DNA of the CDR3 is TGCGCCTCACTTGCATCGAACACCGGGGAGCTGTTTTTT. It translates to CASLASNTGELFF.